These T cell receptor beta chains were read from a single sample in a study of blood T cells in healthy people across ages. MiXCR, applied by TCRdb to the 5' RACE reads, yields one record per CDR3 protein. Among some 800,000 distinct CDR3 sequences listed, under 45% were seen once. Sequenced material: blood. All receptors come from a man aged 55 to 69 in good health. CDR3s include the opening cysteine and the closing phenylalanine or tryptophan. Fields, in order: J gene, D gene, V gene, clone size, CDR3 DNA, CDR3 protein. D genes are given only for firm matches. Size is omitted from some rows. Given values are once, few, many or a class for expanded clones.

TRBJ2-2 | TRBD2 | TRBV12-3/TRBV12-4 | - | TGTGCCAGCAGGCGCCGCGGGGGGGCCGTCGGGGAGCTGTTTTTT | CASRRRGGAVGELFF
TRBJ1-5 | TRBD1 | TRBV20-1 | - | TGCAGTGCCAGGGGGAGGGGGGCCCAGCCCCAGCATTTT | CSARGRGAQPQHF
TRBJ2-6 | - | TRBV6-1 | - | TGTGCCAGCAGTGAAGACGCCCCGCACTCTGGGGCCAACTTCCTGACTTTC | CASSEDAPHSGANFLTF
TRBJ1-1 | - | TRBV18 | - | TGTGCCAGCTCAAAGGGGCCTTTACCTGAAGCTTTCTTT | CASSKGPLPEAFF
TRBJ2-3 | - | TRBV30 | - | TGTGCCTGGAGTATATACACAGATACGCAGTATTTT | CAWSIYTDTQYF
TRBJ1-5 | - | TRBV10-3 | - | TGTGCCATCAGTGAGTCATCGAATCAGCCCCAGCATTTT | CAISESSNQPQHF
TRBJ2-3 | TRBD2 | TRBV29-1 | many | TGCAGCGTTAAAACCGGGACTAGCGGACCAGATACGCAGTATTTT | CSVKTGTSGPDTQYF
TRBJ1-6 | - | TRBV7-2 | - | TGTGCCAGCAGCTTAGGGCAGGAGGTATCACCCCTCCACTTT | CASSLGQEVSPLHF
TRBJ2-1 | TRBD1 | TRBV9 | - | TGTGCCAGCAGCGTAGTGGGACAGGGAAACAATGAGCAGTTCTTC | CASSVVGQGNNEQFF
TRBJ2-1 | TRBD2 | TRBV18 | - | TGTGCCAGCTCACCACGACTACTAGCGGGGGAGGAGCAGTTCTTC | CASSPRLLAGEEQFF
TRBJ1-1 | - | TRBV7-9 | - | TGTGCCAGCTCATCAGGCGGGCGGGGGAACACTGAAGCTTTCTTT | CASSSGGRGNTEAFF
TRBJ2-5 | - | TRBV15 | - | TGTGCCACCAGCAGAGTTGCCGGGGCGCTGCAAGAGACCCAGTACTTC | CATSRVAGALQETQYF
TRBJ2-3 | - | TRBV9 | few | TGTGCCAGCAGCGAGGCTAGTTCAGATACGCAGTATTTT | CASSEASSDTQYF
TRBJ2-7 | TRBD2 | TRBV7-2 | - | TGTGCCAGCAGCTTAACTAGCGGAAATGAGCAGTACTTC | CASSLTSGNEQYF
TRBJ1-2 | - | TRBV7-2 | - | TGTGCCAGCAGCATGCAGGGGATCTATGGCTACACCTTC | CASSMQGIYGYTF
TRBJ1-1 | - | TRBV5-1 | - | TGCGCCAGCAAAAGTGAAGCAATGAACACTGAAGCTTTCTTT | CASKSEAMNTEAFF
TRBJ2-7 | TRBD1 | TRBV5-1 | many | TGCGCCAGCAGCGTGAAGACAGGGAGCAACGAGCAGTACTTC | CASSVKTGSNEQYF
TRBJ1-2 | - | TRBV20-1 | few | TGCAGTGCTAGAGATCTACGGGAGAACTATGGCTACACCTTC | CSARDLRENYGYTF
TRBJ2-1 | TRBD1 | TRBV3-1 | few | TGTGCCAGCAGCCAAGATCAGGACAGGGACGATGAGCAGTTCTTC | CASSQDQDRDDEQFF
TRBJ2-1 | - | TRBV13 | - | TGTGCCAGCAGCTTAATCGCTGCCGGACCGAGCTCCTACAATGAGCAGTTCTTC | CASSLIAAGPSSYNEQFF
TRBJ2-1 | - | TRBV5-1 | few | TGCGCCAGCAGTTCGTTTGGTCCAGGGTCGAACAATGAGCAGTTCTTC | CASSSFGPGSNNEQFF
TRBJ2-7 | - | TRBV29-1 | many | TGCAGCGTTGAATTGGGGAGTAACGAGCAGTACTTC | CSVELGSNEQYF
TRBJ2-7 | - | TRBV20-1 | - | TGCAGTGCTAGAGCCCGGGGGGCTAACGTCTACGAGCAGTACTTC | CSARARGANVYEQYF
TRBJ1-5 | - | TRBV19 | once | TGTGCCAGTAGTATAGATCTCCGAAATCAGCCCCAGCATTTT | CASSIDLRNQPQHF
TRBJ2-7 | TRBD1 | TRBV4-3 | few | TGCGCCAGCAGCCAAGATGGGGCAGGGGGCCCGAACGAGCAGTACTTC | CASSQDGAGGPNEQYF
TRBJ2-1 | - | TRBV7-2 | few | TGTGCCAGCAGCTTAACGGCGCACAATGAGCAGTTCTTC | CASSLTAHNEQFF
TRBJ1-6 | TRBD1 | TRBV4-3 | - | TGCGCCAGCAGCCTCTTCCCGGGACAGGGGAAAAATTCACCCCTCCACTTT | CASSLFPGQGKNSPLHF
TRBJ1-5 | - | TRBV2 | few | TGTGCCAGCAGTGGGGCAGGATATAATCAGCCCCAGCATTTT | CASSGAGYNQPQHF
TRBJ2-3 | - | TRBV5-1 | - | TGCGCCAGCAGCCCCGCCCGGCAGGGCGTAACAGATACGCAGTATTTT | CASSPARQGVTDTQYF
TRBJ2-1 | TRBD2 | TRBV6-5 | - | TGTGCCAGCAAATCGGGAAGCGGGGGGACTTACAATGAGCAGTTCTTC | CASKSGSGGTYNEQFF
TRBJ2-6 | TRBD1 | TRBV4-3 | - | TGCGCCAGCAGCCAAGCTCAGGCAGGGGGCTACTCGGCCAACGTCCTGACTTTC | CASSQAQAGGYSANVLTF
TRBJ2-5 | - | TRBV20-1 | - | TGCAGTGCTGGAATCGGTCGCCAGTACTTC | CSAGIGRQYF
TRBJ2-7 | - | TRBV20-1 | - | TGCAGTGCCCCCGTGGGCCTGAGCTCCTACGAGCAGTACTTC | CSAPVGLSSYEQYF
TRBJ2-1 | TRBD2 | TRBV11-1 | once | TGTGCCAGCAGCTTAGTCCCCGGGACTAGCGGGGGGCCAAGCTCCTACAATGAGCAGTTCTTC | CASSLVPGTSGGPSSYNEQFF
TRBJ1-6 | - | TRBV6-2/TRBV6-3 | - | TGTGCCAGCAGTTGGGCGTATAATTCATCCCTCCACTTT | CASSWAYNSSLHF
TRBJ2-7 | - | TRBV5-1 | - | TGCGCCAGCAGTTCGATCAACAGCTACGAGCAGTACTTC | CASSSINSYEQYF
TRBJ1-5 | - | TRBV6-2/TRBV6-3 | few | TGTGCCAGCAGAACCCTTGCGGTTGATCAGCCCCAGCATTTT | CASRTLAVDQPQHF
TRBJ2-7 | - | TRBV6-5 | - | TGTGCCAGCAGTGACAGGTTCTACGAGCAGTACTTC | CASSDRFYEQYF
TRBJ2-3 | TRBD2 | TRBV20-1 | - | TGCAGTGCTATTCCCGGGGGAGGGTACACAGATACGCAGTATTTT | CSAIPGGGYTDTQYF
TRBJ1-2 | TRBD1 | TRBV4-3 | few | TGCGCCAGCAGCCGGACGGACAGGGAGAACTATGGCTACACCTTC | CASSRTDRENYGYTF
TRBJ2-1 | TRBD2 | TRBV10-2 | many | TGCGCCAGCAGGCTAGCGGGGGGGTACAATGAGCAGTTCTTC | CASRLAGGYNEQFF
TRBJ2-7 | - | TRBV4-1 | few | TGCGCCAGCAGCCAAGTCCTAGCGTTATACGAGCAGTACTTC | CASSQVLALYEQYF
TRBJ1-5 | - | TRBV12-3/TRBV12-4 | - | TGTGCCAGCAGTTTAAGGACTGGCAGGCGCAATCAGCCCCAGCATTTT | CASSLRTGRRNQPQHF
TRBJ2-3 | TRBD2 | TRBV12-3/TRBV12-4 | - | TGTGCCAGCAGTTTGCAGACTAGCAGAGGTAGCACAGATACGCAGTATTTT | CASSLQTSRGSTDTQYF
TRBJ2-1 | TRBD2 | TRBV3-1 | - | TGTGCCAGCAGCCCCCAGGGACTAGCGGGCAATGAGCAGTTCTTC | CASSPQGLAGNEQFF
TRBJ1-1 | - | TRBV4-1 | - | TGCGCCAGCAGCCAAGACGGGGGTTTAACAGGGAAACGTGAAGCTTTCTTT | CASSQDGGLTGKREAFF
TRBJ2-2 | TRBD1 | TRBV4-1 | - | TGCGCCAGCAGCCAACCGGGCCAAGGGACAGGGGCCGGGGAGCTGTTTTTT | CASSQPGQGTGAGELFF
TRBJ2-2 | - | TRBV2 | - | TGTGCCAGCAGTGAAAATAGGAACACCGGGGAGCTGTTTTTT | CASSENRNTGELFF
TRBJ1-1 | - | TRBV6-5 | - | TGTGCCAGCGGAGGCGCGGGCACTGAAGCTTTCTTT | CASGGAGTEAFF
TRBJ2-3 | - | TRBV7-2 | - | TGTGCCAGCAGCAATGGGGGCGGACTAGAGGGAGATACGCAGTATTTT | CASSNGGGLEGDTQYF
TRBJ2-3 | - | TRBV7-9 | - | TGTGCCAGCAGCTCCCCCCCGGACCCCCAGGGTCGGGGCACAGATACGCAGTATTTT | CASSSPPDPQGRGTDTQYF
TRBJ2-3 | TRBD1 | TRBV20-1 | - | TGCAGTGCTAAGGACAGGTTCGTGGATACGCAGTATTTT | CSAKDRFVDTQYF
TRBJ2-5 | - | TRBV7-2 | - | TGTGCCAGCAGCTTAGGGGTGGCAGGGTTGGGCCAGTACTTC | CASSLGVAGLGQYF
TRBJ2-7 | TRBD2 | TRBV5-6 | few | TGTGCCAGCAGCACCAAGCGGGGGGGCTCCTACGAGCAGTACTTC | CASSTKRGGSYEQYF
TRBJ1-2 | - | TRBV13 | - | TGTGCCAGCAGCTTTCGGATCAGGCTCTATGGCTACACCTTC | CASSFRIRLYGYTF
TRBJ2-7 | - | TRBV11-2 | few | TGTGCCAGCATAGGGCAGGGAGAGAACGAGCAGTACTTC | CASIGQGENEQYF